This T cell receptor (beta chain) was documented in a study of T-cell memory formation after mild COVID-19. Overall study findings and caveats: CM and EM subsets held most contracting CD4+ clones; EMRA held CD8+ ones.

Barcoded TCR alpha and TCR beta cDNA libraries with UMIs came from 5'RACE using constant-segment primers. MiXCR was run by TCRdb on the 5' RACE reads, yielding one entry per CDR3 protein. The sample shows about 190,000 distinct CDR3 sequences, 27% of them seen only once. Ten or more counts support this clonotype. Antigen unknown. The CDR3 runs to 17 residues. The sequence derives from an adult woman who had mild COVID-19 (a few samples of this study predate the infection). Cell type and time point are not known. The genes are TRBV21-1 and TRBJ2-2; the table names TRBD2, a call not compared with the DNA. TRBV21-1 is tagged as a pseudogene. Sample: PBMCs or a T cell subset sorted from them (not recorded which). The DNA for the CDR3 is TGTGCCAGCAGCAAAGTAGCGGGGACTAGCGAAACCGGGGAGCTGTTTTTT. Protein: CASSKVAGTSETGELFF.